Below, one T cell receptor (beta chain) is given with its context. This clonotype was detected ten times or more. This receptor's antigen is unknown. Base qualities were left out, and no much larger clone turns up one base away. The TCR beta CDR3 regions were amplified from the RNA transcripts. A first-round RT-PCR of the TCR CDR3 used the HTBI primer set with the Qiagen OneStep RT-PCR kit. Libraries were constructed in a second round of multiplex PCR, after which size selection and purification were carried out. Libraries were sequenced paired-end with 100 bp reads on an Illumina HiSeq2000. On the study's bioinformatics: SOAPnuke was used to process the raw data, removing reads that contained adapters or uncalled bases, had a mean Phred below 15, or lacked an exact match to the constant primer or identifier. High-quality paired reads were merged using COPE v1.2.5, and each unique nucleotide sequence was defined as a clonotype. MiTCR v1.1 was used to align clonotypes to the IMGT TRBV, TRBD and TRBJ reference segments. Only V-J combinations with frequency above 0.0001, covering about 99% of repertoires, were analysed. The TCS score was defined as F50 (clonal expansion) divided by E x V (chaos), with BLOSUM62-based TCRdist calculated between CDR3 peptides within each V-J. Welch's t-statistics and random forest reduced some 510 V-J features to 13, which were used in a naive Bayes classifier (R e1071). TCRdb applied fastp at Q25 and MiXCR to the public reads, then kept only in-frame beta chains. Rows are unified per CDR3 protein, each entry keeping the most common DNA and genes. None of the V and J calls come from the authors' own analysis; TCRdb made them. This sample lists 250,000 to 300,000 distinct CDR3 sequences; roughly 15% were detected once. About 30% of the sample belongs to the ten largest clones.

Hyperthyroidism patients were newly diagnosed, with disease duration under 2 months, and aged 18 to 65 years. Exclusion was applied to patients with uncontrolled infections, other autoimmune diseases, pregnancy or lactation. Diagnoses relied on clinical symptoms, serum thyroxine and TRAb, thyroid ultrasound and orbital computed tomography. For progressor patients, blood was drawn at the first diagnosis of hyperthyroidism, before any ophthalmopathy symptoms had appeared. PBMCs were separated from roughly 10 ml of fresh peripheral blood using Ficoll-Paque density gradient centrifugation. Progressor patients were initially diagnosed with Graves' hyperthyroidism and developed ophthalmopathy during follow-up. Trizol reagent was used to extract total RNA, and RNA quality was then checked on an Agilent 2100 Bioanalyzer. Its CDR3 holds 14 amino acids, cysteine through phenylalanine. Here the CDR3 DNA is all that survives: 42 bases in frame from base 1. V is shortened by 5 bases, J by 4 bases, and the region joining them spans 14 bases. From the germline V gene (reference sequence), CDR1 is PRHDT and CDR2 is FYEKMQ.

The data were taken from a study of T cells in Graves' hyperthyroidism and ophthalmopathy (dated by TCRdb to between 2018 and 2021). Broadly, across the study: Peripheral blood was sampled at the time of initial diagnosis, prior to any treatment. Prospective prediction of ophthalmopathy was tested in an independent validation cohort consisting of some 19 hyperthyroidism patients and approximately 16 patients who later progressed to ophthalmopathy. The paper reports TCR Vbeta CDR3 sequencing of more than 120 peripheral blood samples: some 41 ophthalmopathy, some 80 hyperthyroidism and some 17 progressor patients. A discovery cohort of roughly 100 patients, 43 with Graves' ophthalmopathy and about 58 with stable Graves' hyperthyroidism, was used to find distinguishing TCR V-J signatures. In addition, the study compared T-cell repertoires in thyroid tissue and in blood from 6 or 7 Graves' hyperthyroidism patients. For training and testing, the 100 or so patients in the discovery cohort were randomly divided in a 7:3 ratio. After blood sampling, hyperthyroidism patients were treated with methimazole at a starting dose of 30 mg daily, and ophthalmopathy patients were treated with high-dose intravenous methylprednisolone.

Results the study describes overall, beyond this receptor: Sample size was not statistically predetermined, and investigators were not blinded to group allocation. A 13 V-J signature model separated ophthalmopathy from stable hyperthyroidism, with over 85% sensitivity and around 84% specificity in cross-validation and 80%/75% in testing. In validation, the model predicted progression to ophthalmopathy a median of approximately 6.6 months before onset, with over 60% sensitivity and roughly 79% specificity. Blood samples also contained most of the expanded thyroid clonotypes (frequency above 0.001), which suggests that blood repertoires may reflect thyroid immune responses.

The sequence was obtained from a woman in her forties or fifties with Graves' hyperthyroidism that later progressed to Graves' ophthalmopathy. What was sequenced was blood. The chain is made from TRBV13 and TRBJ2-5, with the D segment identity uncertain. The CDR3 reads CASSRTDWRETQYF. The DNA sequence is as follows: TGTGCCAGCAGCCGAACAGACTGGAGAGAGACCCAGTACTTC.